A single sample gave rise to the 2 T cell receptor beta chains below, sequenced in a study of blood T cell repertoires in COVID-19. Method: immunoSEQ multiplex PCR; TCRdb's copy keeps in-frame clones and lacks some. The table lists about 140,000 clones, 60% to 85% of them singletons. The sequenced sample was peripheral blood. The receptors were sampled from a man aged 50 or older with acute or convalescent COVID-19.

The chain joins TRBV2 to TRBJ1-1; D gene ambiguous. Per germline, CDR1 SNHLY and CDR2 FYNNEI. This CDR3 comprises 14 residues. Trimming stripped 4 bases from V and 0 bases from J, with 9 bases between. CDR3 sequence: CASSGASMNTEAFF. The CDR3 DNA reads TGTGCCAGCAGTGGGGCGTCTATGAACACTGAAGCTTTCTTT.

The rearrangement joins TRBV18 to TRBJ1-5; a weak D match, TRBD1 (5 bases). CDR3 length: 14 residues. Germline CDR1 and CDR2: KGHSH and LQKENI. Trimming took 7 bases from V and 1 from J, leaving 11 bases between them. The CDR3 sequence: CASWGGGSNQPQHF. DNA for the CDR3: TGTGCCAGCTGGGGCGGGGGGAGCAATCAGCCCCAGCATTTT.